Listed below are T cell receptor beta chains from one sample, sequenced in a study of somatic mutations in cytotoxic T cells in rheumatoid arthritis. Sequenced by immunoSEQ multiplex PCR; TCRdb stores in-frame clones only, minus some. Of tens of thousands of clones in the sample, about four fifths were seen once. Source material: CD8+ T cells sorted from blood. These receptors all come from an adult with rheumatoid arthritis. CDR3s include the opening cysteine and the closing phenylalanine or tryptophan. D genes are given only for firm matches. Size is omitted from some rows. Given values are once, few, many or a class for expanded clones.

d_call	v_call	clone_size	j_call	cdr3_nt	cdr3_aa
-	TRBV18	-	TRBJ2-3	TGTGCCAGCTCCCCTGACTCCGGGGGCACAGATACGCAGTATTTT	CASSPDSGGTDTQYF
TRBD2	TRBV4-1	-	TRBJ2-2	TGCGCCAGCAGCCAAGAAGGGCTAGCGGGACGTACCGGGGAGCTGTTTTTT	CASSQEGLAGRTGELFF
-	TRBV2	-	TRBJ2-5	TGTGCCAGCAGCCCACCCCGGGGCCAAGACCAAGAGACCCAGTACTTC	CASSPPRGQDQETQYF
-	TRBV27	few	TRBJ1-1	TGTGCCAGCAGTTTACAGGGTCAGGGTCCCAACACTGAAGCTTTCTTT	CASSLQGQGPNTEAFF
TRBD1	TRBV28	few	TRBJ2-7	TGTGCCAGCGGGACAGGTTACTACGAGCAGTACTTC	CASGTGYYEQYF
-	TRBV7-9	-	TRBJ2-5	TGTGCCAGCAGCTCAAGTCAGACCCAGTACTTC	CASSSSQTQYF
-	TRBV28	-	TRBJ2-7	TGTGCCAGCAGTGGCCGGGGGCTATCCTACGAGCAGTACTTC	CASSGRGLSYEQYF
TRBD1	TRBV11-2	once	TRBJ2-7	TGTGCCAGCAGCCTGGGACAGGGTGCCTACGAGCAGTACTTC	CASSLGQGAYEQYF
TRBD2	TRBV2	-	TRBJ2-1	TGTGCCAGCAGTGGAGGGCGGGGGGAAAATGAGCAGTTCTTC	CASSGGRGENEQFF
-	TRBV5-6	-	TRBJ2-1	TGTGCCAGCAGCTTGGTTGGAAGCTCCTACAATGAGCAGTTCTTC	CASSLVGSSYNEQFF
-	TRBV29-1	-	TRBJ2-2	TGCAGCGCTTACAGGAACACCGGGGAGCTGTTTTTT	CSAYRNTGELFF
TRBD2	TRBV27	-	TRBJ2-7	TGTGCCAGCAGCCTCACCGGGACTAGCGGCCTATACGAGCAGTACTTC	CASSLTGTSGLYEQYF
TRBD1	TRBV2	few	TRBJ2-3	TGTGCCTACAACCAGGGGGCAAGTGATACGCAGTATTTT	CAYNQGASDTQYF
-	TRBV4-3	-	TRBJ1-5	TGCGCCAGCAGCCAAGGAGACTCCGTAGATCAGCCCCAGCATTTT	CASSQGDSVDQPQHF
TRBD1	TRBV19	few	TRBJ1-1	TGTGCCAGTAGTCCCGGGACAGGGCTTTTGGATGAAGCTTTCTTT	CASSPGTGLLDEAFF
-	TRBV4-2	once	TRBJ2-1	TGTGCCAGCAGCCACAGGTTGGTAGCCGGGCAGTTCTTC	CASSHRLVAGQFF
-	TRBV27	-	TRBJ1-5	TGTGCCAGCAGTTTATCGTACGAGGGAGCATATCAGCCCCAGCATTTT	CASSLSYEGAYQPQHF
-	TRBV5-6	-	TRBJ1-6	TGTGCCAGCAGGGACATGGGAGACAATTCACCCCTCCACTTT	CASRDMGDNSPLHF
TRBD2	TRBV11-2	-	TRBJ2-1	TGTGCCAGCAGCTTGGGGCTGACTAGCGCCTACAATGAGCAGTTCTTC	CASSLGLTSAYNEQFF
-	TRBV7-8	-	TRBJ1-2	TGTGCCAGCAGCGGACCAACTAACTATGGCTACACCTTC	CASSGPTNYGYTF
-	TRBV4-3	-	TRBJ1-5	TGCGCCAGCAGCCAGTCCCGGGACATCAATCAGCCCCAGCATTTT	CASSQSRDINQPQHF
TRBD2	TRBV6-6	-	TRBJ2-3	TGTGCCAGCAGTTCCCTCGGGAGCGGGAGAGGGGATACGCAGTATTTT	CASSSLGSGRGDTQYF
-	TRBV7-6	-	TRBJ2-1	TGTGCCAGCAGCTTAAGCGCCTGGGCTGGAAGCGGTGAGCAGTTCTTC	CASSLSAWAGSGEQFF
-	TRBV4-1	-	TRBJ1-5	TGCGCCAGCAGCCATTCACAGGGCTTTAGCAATCAGCCCCAGCATTTT	CASSHSQGFSNQPQHF
-	TRBV28	-	TRBJ2-3	TGTGCCAGCAGTTTGCGGGACACAGATACGCAGTATTTT	CASSLRDTDTQYF
-	TRBV7-9	medium-sized	TRBJ1-2	TGTGCCAGCAGGGGGGGGACCTATGGCTACACCTTC	CASRGGTYGYTF
-	TRBV19	once	TRBJ1-4	TGTGCCAGTAGTATGGGCCCCATTGCAACTAATGAAAAACTGTTTTTT	CASSMGPIATNEKLFF
-	TRBV7-9	-	TRBJ2-1	TGTGCCAGCAGCACCGAACAGGGTTATGAGCAGTTCTTC	CASSTEQGYEQFF
-	TRBV29-1	-	TRBJ1-1	TGCAGCGTTGGTTCCCCTAAGGTCTTGAACACTGAAGCTTTCTTT	CSVGSPKVLNTEAFF
-	TRBV4-3	-	TRBJ2-7	TGCGCCAGCAGCCAAGATAGGGCGGGGAGCTCCTACGAGCAGTACTTC	CASSQDRAGSSYEQYF
-	TRBV2	-	TRBJ2-5	TGTGCCAGCAGTGAGGAGGGGCATGTGGAGACCCAGTACTTC	CASSEEGHVETQYF
TRBD1	TRBV19	once	TRBJ1-5	TGTGCCAGTAGTCCCTGGACAGGGGTGGGCAATCAGCCCCAGCATTTT	CASSPWTGVGNQPQHF
TRBD2	TRBV6-1	-	TRBJ2-3	TGTGCCAGCAGTGACCCCCGGGTACTAGCGGTCTATGATACGCAGTATTTT	CASSDPRVLAVYDTQYF
-	TRBV15	few	TRBJ1-5	TGTGCCACCAGCAGAGATTTGGGTCAGCCCCAGCATTTT	CATSRDLGQPQHF
-	TRBV10-1	few	TRBJ1-1	TGCGCCAGCAGTGAGTATGGGAGGAACACTGAAGCTTTCTTT	CASSEYGRNTEAFF
TRBD1	TRBV6-5	-	TRBJ2-7	TGTGCCAGCAGTTACACCGGGACAGGGCAGCAGTACTTC	CASSYTGTGQQYF
TRBD2	TRBV30	-	TRBJ2-2	TGTGCCTGGGGGACTAGCGGGAGGTCCGGGGAGCTGTTTTTT	CAWGTSGRSGELFF
TRBD2	TRBV5-5	once	TRBJ2-7	TGTGCCAGCAGCTTCCTTCTAGCGGGCCGATCCTACGAGCAGTACTTC	CASSFLLAGRSYEQYF
TRBD2	TRBV27	-	TRBJ2-5	TGTGCCAGCAGATTTATAGCGGGGCCCCAAGAGACCCAGTACTTC	CASRFIAGPQETQYF
-	TRBV16	-	TRBJ1-3	TGTGCCAGCAGCCACCCCGCCCGGCGAAACACCATATATTTT	CASSHPARRNTIYF
-	TRBV7-9	-	TRBJ1-2	TGTGCCAGCAGCTCGGTACATGGCTACACCTTC	CASSSVHGYTF
TRBD2	TRBV15	-	TRBJ2-2	TGTGCCACCAGCAGAGAAGAGGGAGGGCCGGCCGGGGAGCTGTTTTTT	CATSREEGGPAGELFF
TRBD2	TRBV2	-	TRBJ2-5	TGTGCCAGCAAAGCTAGCGGGGGGCTAGGAGAAGAGACCCAGTACTTC	CASKASGGLGEETQYF
TRBD1	TRBV2	-	TRBJ1-2	TGTGCCAGCAGGGGGGGGACAGGTTATTCAATTCGCTACACCTTC	CASRGGTGYSIRYTF
-	TRBV6-5	-	TRBJ2-7	TGTGCCAGCAGTTACCGAGCAGGCAGCTACGAGCAGTACTTC	CASSYRAGSYEQYF
TRBD1	TRBV2	-	TRBJ2-1	TGTGCCAGCATGCACCATCCAGGACAGGGCCTAAGAACCAATGAGCAGTTCTTC	CASMHHPGQGLRTNEQFF
-	TRBV6-8	-	TRBJ2-7	TGTGCCAGCAGTTCGGGGGGCCTCCACGAGCAGTACTTC	CASSSGGLHEQYF
TRBD1	TRBV6-5	-	TRBJ1-1	TGTGCCAGTGCTAGGACAGGTGAAGCGCTAACCGAAGCTTTCTTT	CASARTGEALTEAFF
-	TRBV6-1	-	TRBJ1-1	TGTGCCAGCAGCGAAACCCTAGGGGGAGGGAACACTGAAGCTTTCTTT	CASSETLGGGNTEAFF
TRBD1	TRBV7-9	-	TRBJ1-1	TGTGCCAGCAGAGACAGGGGGGAGGGAAACACTGAAGCTTTCTTT	CASRDRGEGNTEAFF
-	TRBV19	-	TRBJ1-5	TGTGCCAGTAGAGGACAGAGCAATCAGCCCCAGCATTTT	CASRGQSNQPQHF
-	TRBV15	-	TRBJ2-6	TGTGCCACCAGCGGCCAACAGGGTACTGGGGCCAACGTCCTGACTTTC	CATSGQQGTGANVLTF
TRBD2	TRBV27	-	TRBJ2-2	TGTGCCAGCAGTTTTTTGGCTAGCGGGGGTACCGGGGAGCTGTTTTTT	CASSFLASGGTGELFF
TRBD1	TRBV4-1	-	TRBJ1-2	TGCGCCAGCAGCCTTTCTACAGGGGTTAACTATGGCTACACCTTC	CASSLSTGVNYGYTF